The rows below give T cell receptor beta chains drawn from one sample of a study of T cells in localized non-small cell lung cancer. Data came from immunoSEQ multiplex PCR; TCRdb stores just in-frame clones and leaves some out. The table shows around 2,200 clones, with 25% to 30% occurring only once. The sample was normal lung tissue next to the tumor, taken before any cancer treatment. The source is a man aged 35 to 69 with stage I lung adenocarcinoma. Each CDR3 is given with its conserved first and last residue. A D gene is named only where the DNA matches it firmly. Only some rows state a clone size, as once, few, many or a class for expanded clones.

clone_size: -
j_call: TRBJ1-2
d_call: -
v_call: TRBV30
cdr3_aa: CAWSVLEQNYGYTF
cdr3_nt: TGTGCCTGGAGTGTACTAGAACAAAACTATGGCTACACCTTC

clone_size: -
j_call: TRBJ1-2
d_call: -
v_call: TRBV19
cdr3_aa: CASSIGSGGIGYTF
cdr3_nt: TGTGCCAGTAGTATAGGATCCGGGGGGATCGGCTACACCTTC

clone_size: -
j_call: TRBJ2-2
d_call: -
v_call: TRBV7-6
cdr3_aa: CASSLTRNQGGELFF
cdr3_nt: TGTGCCAGCAGCTTGACGAGAAACCAGGGCGGGGAGCTGTTTTTT

clone_size: -
j_call: TRBJ2-3
d_call: -
v_call: TRBV28
cdr3_aa: CASSLEGLVRSDTQYF
cdr3_nt: TGTGCCAGCAGTTTAGAGGGGCTGGTTCGCTCAGATACGCAGTATTTT

clone_size: few
j_call: TRBJ2-3
d_call: TRBD2
v_call: TRBV6-8
cdr3_aa: CASTDTNSGADTQYF
cdr3_nt: TGTGCCAGCACCGACACGAATAGCGGGGCAGATACGCAGTATTTT

clone_size: few
j_call: TRBJ2-5
d_call: -
v_call: TRBV23-1
cdr3_aa: CASSQDGRGGALETQYF
cdr3_nt: TGCGCCAGCAGCCAAGATGGGAGGGGGGGCGCGTTGGAGACCCAGTACTTC

clone_size: -
j_call: TRBJ1-1
d_call: TRBD1
v_call: TRBV9
cdr3_aa: CASRGQTNTEAFF
cdr3_nt: TGTGCCAGCAGGGGACAGACAAACACTGAAGCTTTCTTT

clone_size: few
j_call: TRBJ1-2
d_call: -
v_call: TRBV11-3
cdr3_aa: CASSLERGAGNYGYTF
cdr3_nt: TGTGCCAGCAGCTTAGAGCGGGGGGCAGGGAACTATGGCTACACCTTC

clone_size: -
j_call: TRBJ2-3
d_call: TRBD1
v_call: TRBV28
cdr3_aa: CASSRLGQGKDTQYF
cdr3_nt: TGTGCCAGCAGCCGCCTGGGACAGGGTAAAGATACGCAGTATTTT

clone_size: -
j_call: TRBJ1-1
d_call: TRBD1
v_call: TRBV28
cdr3_aa: CASLTGGRTEAFF
cdr3_nt: TGTGCCAGCCTTACAGGGGGAAGGACTGAAGCTTTCTTT

clone_size: -
j_call: TRBJ1-1
d_call: -
v_call: TRBV19
cdr3_aa: CASSIIGLEAFF
cdr3_nt: TGTGCCAGTAGTATTATCGGACTTGAAGCTTTCTTT

clone_size: medium-sized
j_call: TRBJ1-6
d_call: -
v_call: TRBV11-3
cdr3_aa: CASSARGGYSPLHF
cdr3_nt: TGTGCCAGCAGCGCTAGGGGGGGCTATTCACCCCTCCACTTT

clone_size: -
j_call: TRBJ2-5
d_call: TRBD1
v_call: TRBV5-1
cdr3_aa: CASSLGGTGGETQYF
cdr3_nt: TGCGCCAGCAGCTTAGGGGGGACAGGCGGGGAGACCCAGTACTTC

clone_size: -
j_call: TRBJ2-2
d_call: -
v_call: TRBV4-1
cdr3_aa: CASSQVVTGELFF
cdr3_nt: TGCGCCAGCAGCCAAGTCGTTACCGGGGAGCTGTTTTTT

clone_size: -
j_call: TRBJ2-7
d_call: -
v_call: TRBV5-1
cdr3_aa: CASSLGRQAYEQYF
cdr3_nt: TGCGCCAGCAGCTTGGGAAGACAGGCTTACGAGCAGTACTTC

clone_size: few
j_call: TRBJ1-4
d_call: -
v_call: TRBV18
cdr3_aa: CASSPPGEREEKLFF
cdr3_nt: TGTGCCAGCTCACCACCGGGGGAAAGGGAGGAAAAACTGTTTTTT

clone_size: few
j_call: TRBJ1-2
d_call: TRBD1
v_call: TRBV6-8
cdr3_aa: CASSDPGQDHYGYTF
cdr3_nt: TGTGCCAGCAGCGATCCAGGACAGGACCACTATGGCTACACCTTC

clone_size: -
j_call: TRBJ2-2
d_call: TRBD1
v_call: TRBV19
cdr3_aa: CASSAGGLTGELFF
cdr3_nt: TGTGCCAGTAGTGCAGGGGGCCTTACCGGGGAGCTGTTTTTT

clone_size: medium-sized
j_call: TRBJ1-1
d_call: -
v_call: TRBV11-3
cdr3_aa: CASSQGELRRISTEAFF
cdr3_nt: TGTGCCAGCAGCCAAGGGGAACTGAGGAGGATAAGCACTGAAGCTTTCTTT

clone_size: few
j_call: TRBJ2-2
d_call: TRBD2
v_call: TRBV11-3
cdr3_aa: CASSKGTSVNTGELFF
cdr3_nt: TGTGCCAGCAGCAAAGGGACTAGCGTAAACACCGGGGAGCTGTTTTTT

clone_size: medium-sized
j_call: TRBJ2-3
d_call: -
v_call: TRBV11-3
cdr3_aa: CASSLGLPLGVDTQYF
cdr3_nt: TGTGCCAGCAGCTTGGGACTCCCACTAGGGGTGGATACGCAGTATTTT

clone_size: -
j_call: TRBJ2-2
d_call: -
v_call: TRBV28
cdr3_aa: CASSRRANAVGELFF
cdr3_nt: TGTGCCAGCAGTCGTAGAGCCAACGCGGTCGGGGAGCTGTTTTTT

clone_size: medium-sized
j_call: TRBJ1-1
d_call: TRBD1
v_call: TRBV6-1
cdr3_aa: CASSEGTGGTEAFF
cdr3_nt: TGTGCCAGCAGTGAAGGGACAGGGGGCACTGAAGCTTTCTTT

clone_size: few
j_call: TRBJ2-3
d_call: -
v_call: TRBV6-1
cdr3_aa: CASSEAFYNQADTQYF
cdr3_nt: TGTGCCAGCAGTGAAGCGTTCTATAACCAGGCAGATACGCAGTATTTT

clone_size: few
j_call: TRBJ2-2
d_call: TRBD1
v_call: TRBV11-3
cdr3_aa: CASRYQGATGELFF
cdr3_nt: TGTGCCAGCAGATACCAGGGGGCCACCGGGGAGCTGTTTTTT

clone_size: -
j_call: TRBJ1-1
d_call: -
v_call: TRBV19
cdr3_aa: CASSPPVDTEAFF
cdr3_nt: TGTGCTAGTAGCCCCCCGGTGGACACTGAAGCTTTCTTT

clone_size: -
j_call: TRBJ2-3
d_call: -
v_call: TRBV19
cdr3_aa: CASRRQVASTDTQYF
cdr3_nt: TGTGCCAGTAGAAGACAGGTCGCTAGCACAGATACGCAGTATTTT

clone_size: few
j_call: TRBJ1-5
d_call: -
v_call: TRBV11-3
cdr3_aa: CASSPGQNSNQPQHF
cdr3_nt: TGTGCCAGCAGCCCCGGACAAAATAGCAATCAGCCCCAGCATTTT

clone_size: -
j_call: TRBJ2-3
d_call: TRBD2
v_call: TRBV6-8
cdr3_aa: CASSNPSGGTDTQYF
cdr3_nt: TGTGCCAGCAGCAACCCTAGCGGGGGCACAGATACGCAGTATTTT

clone_size: medium-sized
j_call: TRBJ1-2
d_call: TRBD1
v_call: TRBV9
cdr3_aa: CASSAATGSYGYTF
cdr3_nt: TGTGCCAGCAGCGCCGCGACAGGGAGCTATGGCTACACCTTC

clone_size: -
j_call: TRBJ2-1
d_call: TRBD2
v_call: TRBV19
cdr3_aa: CASIRSGGSYNEQFF
cdr3_nt: TGTGCCAGTATTCGGAGCGGGGGCTCCTACAATGAGCAGTTCTTC

clone_size: medium-sized
j_call: TRBJ1-5
d_call: TRBD1
v_call: TRBV11-3
cdr3_aa: CASSPGTGSNQPQHF
cdr3_nt: TGTGCCAGCAGCCCGGGGACAGGGAGTAATCAGCCCCAGCATTTT

clone_size: few
j_call: TRBJ2-7
d_call: -
v_call: TRBV18
cdr3_aa: CASSVYQGYEQYF
cdr3_nt: TGTGCCAGCTCAGTTTACCAGGGCTACGAGCAGTACTTC

clone_size: medium-sized
j_call: TRBJ1-6
d_call: TRBD1
v_call: TRBV11-3
cdr3_aa: CASSPGWQGANNSPLHF
cdr3_nt: TGTGCCAGCAGCCCCGGTTGGCAGGGGGCAAATAATTCACCCCTCCACTTT

clone_size: -
j_call: TRBJ1-4
d_call: -
v_call: TRBV29-1
cdr3_aa: CSVEGSRDNEKLFF
cdr3_nt: TGCAGCGTTGAAGGGAGCAGGGATAATGAAAAACTGTTTTTT

clone_size: once
j_call: TRBJ1-5
d_call: -
v_call: TRBV19
cdr3_aa: CASSDGGFGNQPQHF
cdr3_nt: TGTGCCAGTAGTGATGGTGGATTCGGCAATCAGCCCCAGCATTTT

clone_size: medium-sized
j_call: TRBJ2-5
d_call: TRBD1
v_call: TRBV7-1
cdr3_aa: CASSLQGQETQYF
cdr3_nt: TGTGCCAGCAGCCTACAGGGGCAAGAGACCCAGTACTTC

clone_size: few
j_call: TRBJ1-1
d_call: -
v_call: TRBV19
cdr3_aa: CASSIGVDRAEAFF
cdr3_nt: TGTGCCAGTAGTATTGGGGTTGATCGGGCTGAAGCTTTCTTT

clone_size: -
j_call: TRBJ1-3
d_call: TRBD1
v_call: TRBV14
cdr3_aa: CASSLGQGRAIYF
cdr3_nt: TGTGCCAGCAGCCTAGGACAGGGGAGAGCCATATATTTT

clone_size: -
j_call: TRBJ2-2
d_call: -
v_call: TRBV4-1
cdr3_aa: CASSQDSLNTGELFF
cdr3_nt: TGCGCCAGCAGCCAAGATTCTCTTAACACCGGGGAGCTGTTTTTT

clone_size: -
j_call: TRBJ1-2
d_call: -
v_call: TRBV18
cdr3_aa: CASSPLQADLDYGYTF
cdr3_nt: TGTGCCAGCTCACCGCTACAGGCAGATCTGGACTATGGCTACACCTTC

clone_size: few
j_call: TRBJ2-5
d_call: TRBD1
v_call: TRBV6-4
cdr3_aa: CASSLLLQGETQYF
cdr3_nt: TGTGCCAGCAGCCTTTTATTACAGGGGGAGACCCAGTACTTC

clone_size: -
j_call: TRBJ1-3
d_call: -
v_call: TRBV19
cdr3_aa: CASSRASSGNTIYF
cdr3_nt: TGTGCCAGTAGTCGTGCGAGCTCTGGAAACACCATATATTTT

clone_size: few
j_call: TRBJ1-1
d_call: -
v_call: TRBV6-7
cdr3_aa: CASSYLYTTEAFF
cdr3_nt: TGTGCCAGCAGTTACCTCTACACTACTGAAGCTTTCTTT

clone_size: medium-sized
j_call: TRBJ2-7
d_call: -
v_call: TRBV9
cdr3_aa: CASSVDGGSDSYEQYF
cdr3_nt: TGTGCCAGCAGCGTAGATGGGGGTTCCGACTCCTACGAGCAGTACTTC

clone_size: few
j_call: TRBJ2-7
d_call: -
v_call: TRBV30
cdr3_aa: CAWEEGTSYEQYF
cdr3_nt: TGTGCCTGGGAGGAGGGGACCTCCTACGAGCAGTACTTC

clone_size: -
j_call: TRBJ2-7
d_call: TRBD2
v_call: TRBV10-3
cdr3_aa: CAISEGLVYEQYF
cdr3_nt: TGTGCCATCAGTGAGGGACTAGTCTACGAGCAGTACTTC

clone_size: -
j_call: TRBJ2-7
d_call: TRBD2
v_call: TRBV15
cdr3_aa: CATSRLAGGYEQYF
cdr3_nt: TGTGCCACCAGTAGACTAGCGGGGGGATACGAGCAGTACTTC

clone_size: -
j_call: TRBJ1-2
d_call: -
v_call: TRBV14
cdr3_aa: CASSQDTRGYGYTF
cdr3_nt: TGTGCCAGCAGCCAAGATACCAGGGGCTATGGCTACACCTTC

clone_size: -
j_call: TRBJ1-6
d_call: -
v_call: TRBV6-8
cdr3_aa: CASSSDLVKGTYNSPLHF
cdr3_nt: TGTGCCAGCAGCTCGGACCTTGTCAAAGGGACCTATAATTCACCCCTCCACTTT